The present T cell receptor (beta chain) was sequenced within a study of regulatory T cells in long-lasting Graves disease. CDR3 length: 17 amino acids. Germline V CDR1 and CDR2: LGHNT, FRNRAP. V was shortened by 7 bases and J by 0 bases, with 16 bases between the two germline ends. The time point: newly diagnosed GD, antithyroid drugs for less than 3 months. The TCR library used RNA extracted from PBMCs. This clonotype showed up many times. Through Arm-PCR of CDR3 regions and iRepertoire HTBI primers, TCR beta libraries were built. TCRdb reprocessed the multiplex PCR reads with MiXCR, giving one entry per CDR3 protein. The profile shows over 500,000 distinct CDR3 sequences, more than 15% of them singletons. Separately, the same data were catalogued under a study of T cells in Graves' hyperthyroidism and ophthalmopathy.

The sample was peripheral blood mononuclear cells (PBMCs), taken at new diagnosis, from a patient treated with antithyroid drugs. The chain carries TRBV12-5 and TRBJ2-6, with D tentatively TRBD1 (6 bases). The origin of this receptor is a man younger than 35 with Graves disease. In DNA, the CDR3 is TGTGCTAGTGCCAACTTCGGGACACCCTCTGGGGCCAACGTCCTGACTTTC. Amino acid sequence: CASANFGTPSGANVLTF.